These 30 T cell receptor beta chains came from one sample sequenced in a study of vaccination effects on CD4 cells after COVID-19. Pools of viral peptides were used by the ViraFEST assay to expand antigen-specific CD4+ T cells ahead of sequencing. It was after approximately 11 days of culture that CD4+ T cells were isolated. Of the BNT162b2 and mRNA-1273 vaccines, participants received two doses of one or the other. Their specific antigens are unknown. Some clones are missing from TCRdb's copy, which holds only in-frame ones; the method was immunoSEQ multiplex PCR. Here the sample spans some 69,000 clones, about 67% being singletons. The sequences come from CD4+ T cells from PBMCs cultured with HCoV-229E spike peptides, collected after COVID-19 vaccination. The receptors come from a human donor who received a COVID-19 vaccine.

The chain has TRBV6-5 and TRBJ2-5; D not certain. There are 15 residues in the CDR3. Deletions cut 5 bases from V and 2 bases from J, with 15 bases between. Germline V gene sequence: CDR1 MNHEY, CDR2 SVGAGI. CDR3 DNA sequence: TGTGCCAGCAGTCCGTACGTGGGGTCACAAGAGACCCAGTACTTC. Encoded protein: CASSPYVGSQETQYF.

This chain links TRBV2 with TRBJ2-2; the D is unclear. Trimming took 2 bases from V and 3 from J, leaving 7 bases between them. Germline CDR1 and CDR2: SNHLY and FYNNEI. This CDR3 comprises 14 residues. Written as DNA, the CDR3 is TGTGCCAGCAGTGAAAATAGAGACACCGGGGAGCTGTTTTTT. It codes for CASSENRDTGELFF. Variable domain in full (rest from reference TRBV2 and TRBJ2-2): EPEVTQTPSHQVTQMGQEVILRCVPISNHLYFYWYRQILGQKVEFLVSFYNNEISEKSEIFDDQFSVERPDGSNFTLKIRSTKLEDSAMYFCASSENRDTGELFFGEGSRLTVL.

The chain has TRBV19 and TRBJ2-6, with 8 bases lining up with TRBD1. CDR1 is LNHDA and CDR2 is SQIVND in the germline V gene (reference sequence). The CDR3 consists of 19 residues. V shed 2 bases and J 1 base; nucleotides not matched to a gene: 10. Written as DNA, the CDR3 is TGTGCCAGTAGTATATTATCCCGGCAGGGGGCTTCTGGGGCCAACGTCCTGACTTTC. Its translation: CASSILSRQGASGANVLTF.

The chain is built from TRBV3-1 (or the pseudogene TRBV3-2) and TRBJ2-5; D may be TRBD1 or TRBD2 (5 bases each). Trimming cost V 2 bases and J 12 bases, with 19 bases left between them. CDR1 is LGHDT, CDR2 YNNKEL, per germline (reference sequence). The CDR3 extends over 14 amino acids. The CDR3 reads CASSQPHRGPEEYF. CDR3 DNA: TGTGCCAGCAGCCAACCCCACCGGGGACCGGAAGAGTACTTC.

The CDR3 nucleotides read TGCGCCAGCAGCTTGGTTAGGCGGGGAGAGCTCACAGATACGCAGTATTTT. Protein product: CASSLVRRGELTDTQYF. The chain recombines TRBV5-1 with TRBJ2-3, with D tentatively TRBD2 (6 bases). The V gene's germline CDR1 is SGHRS and CDR2 YFSETQ. The V end lost 0 bases, the J end lost 2 bases, and 16 bases lay between the germline ends. CDR3 size: 17 residues.

The V call is TRBV3-1 (or the pseudogene TRBV3-2), the J call TRBJ1-1; D is possibly TRBD1 (5 bases). The length of the CDR3 is 15 residues. Germline-derived CDR1 and CDR2 are LGHDT and YNNKEL (reference sequence). V was trimmed by 0 bases and J by 3 bases, leaving 11 bases between them. CDR3 sequence: CASSQDGPGYTEAFF. The CDR3 DNA is TGTGCCAGCAGCCAAGATGGACCAGGGTACACTGAAGCTTTCTTT.

The chain joins TRBV6-6 to TRBJ2-6; TRBD2 might be the D (6 bases). The CDR3 is 15 residues long. CDR1 and CDR2 (germline): MNHNY, SVGAGI (reference sequence). Trimming took off 7 bases at V and 2 bases at J, with 12 bases between the two ends. CDR3 sequence (DNA): TGTGCCAGCACCCCTCCGGGGGCTGGGGCCAACGTCCTGACTTTC. It is translated as CASTPPGAGANVLTF.

J is TRBJ2-3 and V is TRBV5-1; D unclear. V was pared by 0 bases and J by 4 bases, with 6 bases between. This CDR3 has 13 amino acids. Germline CDR1 and CDR2: SGHRS and YFSETQ. This chain's CDR3 is CASSLGHPDTQYF. CDR3 coding DNA: TGCGCCAGCAGCTTGGGACACCCAGATACGCAGTATTTT.

The table lists this clone with a count of one. The chain employs TRBV27 and TRBJ2-5; possibly TRBD1 for D (5 bases). From germline, CDR1 is MNHEY and CDR2 SMNVEV (reference sequence). With 6 bases removed from V and 9 bases from J, the gap between germline ends came to 14 bases. The CDR3 covers 12 residues. The CDR3 here is CASRPTSGSQYF. The CDR3 DNA is TGTGCCAGCAGGCCTACTTCAGGGTCCCAGTACTTC.

This clone has more than one count but fewer than ten. The chain joins TRBV5-1 to TRBJ2-2; possibly TRBD2 for D (7 bases). With 4 bases removed from V and 6 bases from J, the gap between germline ends came to 19 bases. The CDR3 covers 16 residues. CDR1 is SGHRS and CDR2 is YFSETQ in the germline V gene. The CDR3: CASSLYQRGGSGELFF. The CDR3 region has the DNA TGCGCCAGCAGCCTCTACCAGAGGGGGGGCTCCGGGGAGCTGTTTTTT.

V gene TRBV18 combines with J gene TRBJ1-1, with D possibly matching TRBD1 (5 bases). The CDR3 runs 16 residues. Germline V gene sequence: CDR1 KGHSH, CDR2 LQKENI. The ends were cut back, 2 bases at V and 1 base at J, with 14 bases in the middle. The CDR3 region is CASSPGGPRGNTEAFF. In DNA form, the CDR3 reads TGTGCCAGCTCACCAGGGGGACCTAGAGGGAACACTGAAGCTTTCTTT.

The J gene is TRBJ2-2, the V gene TRBV4-2, with D maybe TRBD1 (6 bases). The CDR3 is 17 amino acids. Germline assignment: CDR1 LGHNA and CDR2 YNFKEQ. V lost 0 bases and J lost 7, with 18 bases in between. CDR3 DNA: TGTGCCAGCAGCCAAGAACCCCAGGGCAGGGGTTACGGGGAGCTGTTTTTT. It translates to CASSQEPQGRGYGELFF.

The rearrangement links TRBV4-2 to TRBJ2-1; 13 bases match TRBD2. CDR3 length: 16 residues. The trim removed 3 bases at V and 4 bases at J, leaving 3 bases unmatched. The germline CDR1 and CDR2 sequences are LGHNA and YNFKEQ. CDR3 residues: CASSQETSGGYNEQFF. The CDR3 coding sequence is TGTGCCAGCAGCCAGGAGACTAGCGGGGGGTACAATGAGCAGTTCTTC.

The V and J genes are TRBV13 and TRBJ2-2; D may be TRBD1 or TRBD2 (6 bases each). The V and J ends lost 4 bases and 1 base respectively, with 16 bases between them. In germline, CDR1 is PRHDT, CDR2 FYEKMQ (reference sequence). The CDR3 length is 17 residues. This chain's CDR3 is CASSSMGGEENTGELFF. The CDR3 DNA sequence: TGTGCCAGCAGCTCTATGGGGGGCGAGGAGAACACCGGGGAGCTGTTTTTT.

The V and J genes are TRBV7-2 and TRBJ2-5; 8 bases match TRBD2. CDR3 length: 14 amino acids. V lost 5 bases, J lost 5 bases, and 7 bases stayed unmatched. Looked up from germline, CDR1 is SGHTA and CDR2 is FQGNSA. The CDR3, as DNA: TGTGCCAGCAGCACGCGACTAGCGTTTGAGACCCAGTACTTC. Protein sequence: CASSTRLAFETQYF.

This clone was counted a few times. V and J are TRBV5-4 and TRBJ1-2; TRBD1 might be the D (6 bases). The CDR3 contains 13 residues. The V end was cut by 0 bases, the J end by 7 bases, with 10 bases between. CDR1 is SGHNT, CDR2 YYREEE, per germline (reference sequence). Here the CDR3 reads CASSLDTGPGYTF. The CDR3 nucleotides read TGTGCCAGCAGCTTGGACACAGGGCCTGGCTACACCTTC.

The J gene is TRBJ1-5, the V gene TRBV27, with D possibly matching TRBD1 (6 bases). V gave up 6 bases and J gave up 6 bases, with 15 bases separating them. The germline V gene has CDR1 MNHEY and CDR2 SMNVEV (reference sequence). The CDR3 is 14 residues long. The CDR3: CASSFRDNSQPQHF. The CDR3 nucleotides are TGTGCCAGCAGCTTCCGGGACAACTCTCAGCCCCAGCATTTT.

This clone was seen a handful of times. V usage is TRBV2 and J usage is TRBJ1-5; D is possibly TRBD1 (5 bases). Between the trimmed V and J ends, which lost 4 bases and 7 bases, there was a span of 11 bases. Germline values: CDR1 SNHLY, CDR2 FYNNEI. This CDR3 region has 13 residues. CDR3 DNA: TGTGCCAGCAGTGTGAAGGGGAGGCAGCCCCAGCATTTT. The encoded protein is CASSVKGRQPQHF.

The sample holds one count of this clone. The rearrangement joins TRBV14 to TRBJ1-2, with a weak D call TRBD1 (6 bases). V was trimmed by 0 bases and J by 2 bases, leaving 7 bases between them. The CDR3 sequence is 14 residues long. Per the germline V gene, CDR1 is SGHDN and CDR2 is FVKESK. The CDR3, as DNA: TGTGCCAGCAGCCAAGATGGACAGAACTATGGCTACACCTTC. Its translation is CASSQDGQNYGYTF. Looking up the rest from reference TRBV14 and TRBJ1-2 gives the full variable domain: EAGVTQFPSHSVIEKGQTVTLRCDPISGHDNLYWYRRVMGKEIKFLLHFVKESKQDESGMPNNRFLAERTGGTYSTLKVQPAELEDSGVYFCASSQDGQNYGYTFGSGTRLTVV.

The chain joins TRBV21-1 to TRBJ2-1; the table's D call, TRBD2, was not checked against the DNA. TRBV21-1 is classified as a pseudogene. The CDR3 runs to 14 residues. The CDR3: CASSKGDSYNEQFF. The CDR3 DNA sequence: TGTGCCAGCAGCAAAGGGGACTCTTACAATGAGCAGTTCTTC.

The chain links TRBV25-1 to TRBJ2-1; 8 bases line up with TRBD1. The CDR3 loop spans 15 amino acids. From germline, CDR1 is MGHDK and CDR2 SYGVNS. The J segment lost 6 bases and the V segment lost 6 bases, leaving 10 bases of the junction unmatched. The CDR3: CASRRTGGGFNEQFF. DNA for the CDR3: TGTGCCAGCAGACGCACAGGGGGAGGTTTCAATGAGCAGTTCTTC.

The chain carries TRBV7-9 and TRBJ2-5, with a weak D call TRBD2 (7 bases). Germline CDR1 is SEHNR and CDR2 is FQNEAQ (reference sequence). V lost 5 bases and J lost 5, with 21 bases in between. This CDR3 region has 16 residues. CDR3 in DNA: TGTGCCAGCAGCCGGGGGGCTAGCGAACTGGGGGAGACCCAGTACTTC. It is translated as CASSRGASELGETQYF.

This chain uses TRBV19 with TRBJ2-3; TRBD2 matches 8 bases. Germline trimming cut 10 bases from V and 5 bases from J; bases unmatched to any gene: 11. CDR1 and CDR2 from the germline V gene are LNHDA and SQIVND (reference sequence). The CDR3 spans 14 residues. In nucleotides, the CDR3 is TGTGCCACTAGGCGGGTGGCGGGGGGAGATACGCAGTATTTT. Amino acid sequence: CATRRVAGGDTQYF. Full variable domain (missing parts from reference TRBV19 and TRBJ2-3): DGGITQSPKYLFRKEGQNVTLSCEQNLNHDAMYWYRQDPGQGLRLIYYSQIVNDFQKGDIAEGYSVSREKKESFPLTVTSAQKNPTAFYLCATRRVAGGDTQYFGPGTRLTVL.

The gene calls are TRBV3-1 (or the pseudogene TRBV3-2) and TRBJ1-1; possibly TRBD1 for D (5 bases). The V gene lost 0 bases and the J gene lost 3 bases, with 14 bases spanning the gap. In germline, CDR1 is LGHDT, CDR2 YNNKEL (reference sequence). The CDR3 extends over 16 amino acids. CDR3 DNA: TGTGCCAGCAGCCAAGATTTGAGGGGTGGGGACACTGAAGCTTTCTTT. This codes for CASSQDLRGGDTEAFF.

The rearrangement links TRBV28 to TRBJ1-2; no firm D call. The CDR3 has 15 amino acids. V was clipped by 2 bases and J by 4 bases, with 14 bases between them. Germline CDR1 is MDHEN and CDR2 is SYDVKM. The CDR3 reads CASSLGRGSVYGYTF. DNA for the CDR3: TGTGCCAGCAGTTTAGGCCGTGGTTCCGTCTATGGCTACACCTTC.

This clone appeared a single time. The genes are TRBV10-2 and TRBJ1-2; D not certain. The CDR3 spans 15 residues. Germline V gives CDR1 WSHSY, CDR2 SAAADI. V was pared by 2 bases and J by 0 bases, with 10 bases between. DNA of the CDR3: TGCGCCAGCAGTGAGCGGACTCCGGCTAACTATGGCTACACCTTC. Translation: CASSERTPANYGYTF.

This rearrangement joins TRBV18 to TRBJ2-2, with TRBD1 matching over 8 bases. CDR3 length equals 17 residues. The germline V gene has CDR1 KGHSH and CDR2 LQKENI. The ends lost 1 base at V and 2 bases at J; junction bases unmatched: 6. This CDR3 is CASSPREGQDNTGELFF. CDR3 coding DNA: TGTGCCAGCTCACCACGTGAGGGACAGGATAACACCGGGGAGCTGTTTTTT.

Points on this clone: This specimen includes other DNA sequences encoding the same CDR3. The chain uses TRBV2 and TRBJ2-5, with a possible D match to TRBD2 (5 bases). V lost 8 bases to trimming and J lost 5 bases, with 6 bases between them. Germline V CDR1 and CDR2: SNHLY, FYNNEI. The CDR3 covers 10 residues. The CDR3 region has the DNA TGTGCCAGCCGGAGGGAGACCCAGTACTTC. Protein product: CASRRETQYF.

This clone has just a few counts. The chain joins TRBV7-2 to TRBJ1-4; 7 bases map to TRBD1. The CDR3 runs 13 residues. The ends lost 2 bases at V and 7 bases at J; junction bases unmatched: 1. The germline gives CDR1 SGHTA, CDR2 FQGNSA. CDR3 nucleotides: TGTGCCAGCAGCTTAAACAGGGGTGAAAAACTGTTTTTT. This codes for CASSLNRGEKLFF.

This chain links TRBV23-1 with TRBJ2-1; either TRBD1 or TRBD2 may supply D (5 bases each). TRBV23-1 is known as an ORF, though its function is uncertain. V was clipped by 4 bases and J by 11 bases, with 15 bases between them. This CDR3 contains 13 residues. The CDR3 sequence is CASSPSGRVKQFF. CDR3 in DNA: TGCGCCAGCAGTCCCTCGGGACGGGTCAAGCAGTTCTTC.